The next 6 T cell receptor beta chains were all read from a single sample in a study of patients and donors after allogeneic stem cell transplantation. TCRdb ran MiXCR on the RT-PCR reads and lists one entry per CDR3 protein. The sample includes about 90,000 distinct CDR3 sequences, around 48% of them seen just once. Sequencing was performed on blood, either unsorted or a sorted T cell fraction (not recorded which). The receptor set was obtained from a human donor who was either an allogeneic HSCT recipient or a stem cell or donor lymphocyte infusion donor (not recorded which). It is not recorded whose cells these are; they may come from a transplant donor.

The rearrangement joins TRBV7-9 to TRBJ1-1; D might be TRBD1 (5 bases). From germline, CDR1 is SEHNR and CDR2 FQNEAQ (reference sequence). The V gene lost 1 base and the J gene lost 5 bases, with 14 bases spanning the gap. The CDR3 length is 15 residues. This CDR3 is CASSLEGQGSTEAFF. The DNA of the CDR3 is TGTGCCAGCAGCTTAGAGGGCCAGGGAAGTACTGAAGCTTTCTTT.

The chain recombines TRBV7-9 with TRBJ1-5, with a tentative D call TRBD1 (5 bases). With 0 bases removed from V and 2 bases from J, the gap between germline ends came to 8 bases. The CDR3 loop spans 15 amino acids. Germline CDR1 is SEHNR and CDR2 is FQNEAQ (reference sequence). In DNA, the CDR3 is TGTGCCAGCAGCTTAGCGGGGGACGGCAATCAGCCCCAGCATTTT. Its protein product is CASSLAGDGNQPQHF.

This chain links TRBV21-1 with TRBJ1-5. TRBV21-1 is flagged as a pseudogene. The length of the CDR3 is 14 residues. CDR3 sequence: CASPNSSGNQPQHF. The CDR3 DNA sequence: TGTGCCAGCCCGAACAGCTCCGGCAATCAGCCCCAGCATTTT.

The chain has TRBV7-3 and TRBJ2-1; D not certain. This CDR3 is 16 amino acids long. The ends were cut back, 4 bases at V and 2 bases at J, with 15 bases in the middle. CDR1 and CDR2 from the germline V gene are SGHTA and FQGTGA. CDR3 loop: CASSSTRTTAYNEQFF. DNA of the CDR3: TGTGCCAGCAGCTCAACCCGAACTACTGCCTACAATGAGCAGTTCTTC.

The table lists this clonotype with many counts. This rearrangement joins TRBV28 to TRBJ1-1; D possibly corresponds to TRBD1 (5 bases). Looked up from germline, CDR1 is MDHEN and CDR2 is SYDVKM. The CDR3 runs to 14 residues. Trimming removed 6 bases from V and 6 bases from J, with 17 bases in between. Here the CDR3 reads CASRLAPGRAEAFF. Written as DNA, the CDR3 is TGTGCCAGCAGACTAGCTCCAGGGAGGGCTGAAGCTTTCTTT. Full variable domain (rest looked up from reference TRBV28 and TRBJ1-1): DVKVTQSSRYLVKRTGEKVFLECVQDMDHENMFWYRQDPGLGLRLIYFSYDVKMKEKGDIPEGYSVSREKKERFSLILESASTNQTSMYLCASRLAPGRAEAFFGQGTRLTVV.

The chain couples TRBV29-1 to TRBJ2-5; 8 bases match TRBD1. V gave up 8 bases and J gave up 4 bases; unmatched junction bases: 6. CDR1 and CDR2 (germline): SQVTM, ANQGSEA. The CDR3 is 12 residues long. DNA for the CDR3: TGCAGCTCTAGGACAGGGCCAGAGACCCAGTACTTC. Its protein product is CSSRTGPETQYF.